A single sample gave rise to the 2 T cell receptor beta chains below, sequenced in a study of blood T cell repertoires in COVID-19. Here immunoSEQ multiplex PCR was the method, and the copy in TCRdb shows in-frame clones only, minus some. The sample holds fewer than 200,000 clones; approximately 86% are singletons and the top ten take roughly 2.5%. The specimen sequenced was peripheral blood. The receptors come from a man aged 40-50 years with active or convalescent COVID-19.

This clone was detected only once. CDR3 sequence (DNA): TGTGCCAGCAGGATACAGGGGGCGAGGCATGGCTACACCTTC. Translating it yields CASRIQGARHGYTF. V and J are TRBV28 and TRBJ1-2; TRBD1 aligns across 9 bases. The CDR3 has 14 amino acids. CDR1 and CDR2 from the germline V gene are MDHEN and SYDVKM. The V and J ends lost 6 bases and 6 bases, in that order; junction bases with no gene match: 8.

The genes are TRBV15 and TRBJ1-2; possible D gene TRBD1, 5 bases. The V gene lost 5 bases and the J gene lost 0 bases, with 13 bases spanning the gap. Germline V lookup: CDR1 LNHNV, CDR2 YYDKDF (reference sequence). The CDR3 has 15 residues. CDR3 in amino acids: CATSAGTAANYGYTF. CDR3 nucleotides: TGTGCCACCAGCGCGGGGACGGCTGCTAACTATGGCTACACCTTC.